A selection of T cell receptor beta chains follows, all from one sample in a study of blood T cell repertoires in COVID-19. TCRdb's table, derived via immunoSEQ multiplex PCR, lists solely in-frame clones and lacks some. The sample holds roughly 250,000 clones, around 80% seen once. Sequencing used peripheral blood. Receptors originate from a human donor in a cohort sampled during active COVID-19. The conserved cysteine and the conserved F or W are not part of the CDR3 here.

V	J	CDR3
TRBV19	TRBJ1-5	ASSTDRVGQPQH
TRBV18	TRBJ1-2	ASSPSGQGYGYT
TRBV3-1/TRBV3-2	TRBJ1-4	ASGDRGYNEKLF
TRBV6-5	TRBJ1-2	ASSNYRGVGYT
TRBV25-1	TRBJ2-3	ASDSSGGDTQY
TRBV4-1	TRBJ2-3	ASSQGPGSSSTDTQY
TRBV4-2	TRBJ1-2	ASSQALGQGDGYT
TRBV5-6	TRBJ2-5	ASSASYETQY
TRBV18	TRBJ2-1	ASSPVASVYNEQF
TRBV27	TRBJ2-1	ASSFLAGASGVDEQF
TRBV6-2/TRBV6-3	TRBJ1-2	ASSWDRSIYT
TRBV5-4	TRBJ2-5	ASSRYTGGAGETQY
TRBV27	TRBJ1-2	ASSNIPGWYGYT
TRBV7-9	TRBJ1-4	ASSLRAQGREKLF
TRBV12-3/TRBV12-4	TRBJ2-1	ASSLATGYEQF
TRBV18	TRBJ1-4	ASSPPGQGDEKLF
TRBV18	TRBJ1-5	ASSPTGGEQPQH
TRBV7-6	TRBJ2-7	ASSSLGLAGGEQY
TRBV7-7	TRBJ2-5	ASSLVGGSQETQY
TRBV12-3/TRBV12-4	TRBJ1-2	ASSPDIGYGYT
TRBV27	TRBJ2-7	ASRWTSGNKQY
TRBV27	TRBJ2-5	ASSLSGAETQY
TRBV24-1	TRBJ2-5	ATSDWAETQY
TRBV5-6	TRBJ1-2	ASSLGQGKGYGYT
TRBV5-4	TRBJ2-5	ASSRGLAGRETQY
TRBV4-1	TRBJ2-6	ASSLGTRTGSSGANVLT
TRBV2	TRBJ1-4	ASRLSGTGYEKLF
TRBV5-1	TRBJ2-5	ASSLSTGLQETQY
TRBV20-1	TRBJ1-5	SASRVNGNQPQH
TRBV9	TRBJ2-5	ASSVRDTRETQY
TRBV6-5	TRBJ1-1	ASSYSSAGRPEAF
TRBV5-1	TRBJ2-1	ASSSKIGTRSYNEQF
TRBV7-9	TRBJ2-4	ASSRTGGSKNIQY
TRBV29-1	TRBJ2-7	SVVGFNSYEQY
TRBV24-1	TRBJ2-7	ATSARGSLDEQY
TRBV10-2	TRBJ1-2	ASTDRNNYGYT
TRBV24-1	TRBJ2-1	ATSDFEGAGDNEQF
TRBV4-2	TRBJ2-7	ASSQVLSYEQY
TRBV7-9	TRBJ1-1	ASSHLQGTDTEAF
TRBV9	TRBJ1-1	ASSYGVNTEAF
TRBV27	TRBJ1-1	ASSFQMTGNTEAF
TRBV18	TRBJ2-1	ASSPTGKYNEQF
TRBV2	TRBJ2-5	ASSRDRVAETQY
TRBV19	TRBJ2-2	ASSLSGKNTGELF
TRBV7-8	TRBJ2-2	ASSLGVGGELF
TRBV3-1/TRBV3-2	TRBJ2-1	ASSPSSSSYNEQF
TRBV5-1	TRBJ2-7	ASSSRTVLYEQY
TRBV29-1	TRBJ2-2	SVEVYGRGTGELF
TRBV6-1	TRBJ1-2	ASSEAETGANYGYT
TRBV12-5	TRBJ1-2	ASGPLVRSYGYT
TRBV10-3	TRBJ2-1	ATWNRENNEQF
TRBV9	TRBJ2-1	ASSGRQGTYNEQF
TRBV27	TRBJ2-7	ASSLSGRGRGEQY
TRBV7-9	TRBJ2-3	ASSQEVAGLTDTQY
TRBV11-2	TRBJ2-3	ASSFRTGNTDTQY